These 5 T cell receptor beta chains originate from one sample sequenced in a study of T cell repertoires in cytomegalovirus infection. One entry per CDR3 protein results from TCRdb running MiXCR on the reads. The sample includes hundreds of thousands of distinct CDR3 sequences, approximately 30% seen only once; the top ten take 9.5% to 15%. These receptors have no identified antigens. The material sequenced was cultured CD8+ T cells from PBMCs, taken from culture after CMV antigen stimulation. Receptors were obtained from a human donor in good health (CMV status not recorded). Some clones in this sample may be carry-over from other donors' samples.

The chain employs TRBV29-1 and TRBJ2-1; no clear D. The germline V gene encodes CDR1 SQVTM and CDR2 ANQGSEA. The CDR3 is 14 amino acids. V shed 4 bases and J shed 6 bases, with 16 bases lying between them. The DNA of the CDR3 is TGCAGCGTTGTAGGTTCCCCGGGCTTCAATGAGCAGTTCTTC. Its protein is CSVVGSPGFNEQFF.

This clonotype occurred a few times. The genes are TRBV14 and TRBJ2-7; D is possibly TRBD1 (6 bases). CDR1 SGHDN and CDR2 FVKESK come from the germline V gene. With 2 bases removed from V and 6 bases from J, the gap between germline ends came to 8 bases. The CDR3 length is 12 residues. Here the CDR3 reads CASSQWTAEQYF. The CDR3 coding sequence is TGTGCCAGCAGCCAATGGACAGCCGAGCAGTACTTC.

The chain is built from TRBV27 and TRBJ1-4; D uncertain. This CDR3 has 14 amino acids. Trimming cost V 5 bases and J 4 bases, with 11 bases left between them. Looked up from germline, CDR1 is MNHEY and CDR2 is SMNVEV (reference sequence). CDR3 amino acids: CASSKGWGNEKLFF. The CDR3 nucleotides read TGTGCCAGCAGTAAGGGCTGGGGTAATGAAAAACTGTTTTTT.

J is TRBJ1-3 and V is TRBV20-1, with unresolved D. There are 14 residues in the CDR3. Trimming removed 6 bases at V and 2 bases at J, with 14 bases between. From germline, CDR1 is DFQATT and CDR2 SNEGSKA (reference sequence). In DNA form, the CDR3 reads TGCAGTGCCTCTGAACGGAGAACTGGAAACACCATATATTTT. The encoded protein is CSASERRTGNTIYF.

This clonotype has ten or more counts. This chain connects TRBV7-8 to TRBJ2-1; 12 bases match TRBD2. The CDR3 extends over 15 amino acids. Germline lookup yields CDR1 SGHVS and CDR2 FQNEAQ. V trimming: 4 bases; J trimming: 15 bases; junction bases outside the gene matches: 13. The CDR3 region has the DNA TGTGCCAGCAGCTACAAAGGGACTAGCGGGCCACGGGGGTTCTTC. Its protein is CASSYKGTSGPRGFF.